The subject of this entry is one T cell receptor beta chain. The assay was immunoSEQ multiplex PCR, and TCRdb's table has in-frame clones only and misses some. The sample contains fewer than 400,000 clones, 89% of which appear only once. The record originates from a study of Ad26.COV2.S vaccination and SARS-CoV-2 variants. Treatment of the sample: roughly 19 received Ad26.COV2.S at low or high dose, single or two shots; a few received placebo; per-sample allocation not given. The samples date from day 63 after the first vaccine or placebo injection. The CDR3 covers 13 residues. Looked up from germline, CDR1 is LNHDA and CDR2 is SQIVND (reference sequence). V lost 9 bases to trimming and J lost 0 bases, with 12 bases between them.

V is TRBV19 and J is TRBJ2-7; D tentatively fits TRBD1 or TRBD2 (5 bases each). This TCR was sampled from a person aged 18-60 years who received the Ad26.COV2.S COVID-19 vaccine or a placebo. The starting material was peripheral blood, obtained in a trial of Ad26.COV2.S vaccine versus placebo. CDR3 DNA sequence: TGTGCCAGCCGGGACCAAAGCTCCTACGAGCAGTACTTC. The encoded protein is CASRDQSSYEQYF.